This entry concerns a single TCR beta chain. Its antigen remains unknown. Primers for the PCR totalled 60 Vbeta and 13 Jbeta. Profiled with immunoSEQ multiplex PCR; TCRdb holds only in-frame clones, not every one. The sample yields tens of thousands of clones, over 65% seen once. This entry is derived from a study of cytomegalovirus exposure and HLA in healthy donors. Study outcomes and limitations: A later analysis found common viral pathogens apparently linked to several of the most significant clusters.

The sample was PBMCs. The receptor comes from a woman aged 40 to 49 in good health and CMV-seropositive.

CDR3 protein: CASRQVTNEQFF. Here the CDR3 DNA reads TGTGCCAGCAGACAGGTTACGAATGAGCAGTTCTTC. The chain combines TRBV6-1 with TRBJ2-1; the D gene is possibly TRBD1 (5 bases). With 6 bases removed from V and 7 bases from J, the gap between germline ends came to 10 bases. The CDR3 covers 12 residues. Germline V CDR1 and CDR2: MNHNS, SASEGT.